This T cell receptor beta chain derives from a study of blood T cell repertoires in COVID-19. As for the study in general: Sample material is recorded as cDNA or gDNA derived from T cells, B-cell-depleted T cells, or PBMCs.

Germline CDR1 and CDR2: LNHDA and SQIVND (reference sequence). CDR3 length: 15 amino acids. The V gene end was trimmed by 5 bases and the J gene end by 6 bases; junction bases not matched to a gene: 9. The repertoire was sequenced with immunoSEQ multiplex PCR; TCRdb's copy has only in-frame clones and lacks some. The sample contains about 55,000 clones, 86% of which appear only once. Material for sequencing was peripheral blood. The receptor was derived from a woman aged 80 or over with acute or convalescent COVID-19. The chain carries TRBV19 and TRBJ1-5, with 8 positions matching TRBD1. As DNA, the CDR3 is TGTGCCAGTAGTCCCGGACAGGGTTATTTTCAGCCCCAGCATTTT. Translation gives CASSPGQGYFQPQHF.